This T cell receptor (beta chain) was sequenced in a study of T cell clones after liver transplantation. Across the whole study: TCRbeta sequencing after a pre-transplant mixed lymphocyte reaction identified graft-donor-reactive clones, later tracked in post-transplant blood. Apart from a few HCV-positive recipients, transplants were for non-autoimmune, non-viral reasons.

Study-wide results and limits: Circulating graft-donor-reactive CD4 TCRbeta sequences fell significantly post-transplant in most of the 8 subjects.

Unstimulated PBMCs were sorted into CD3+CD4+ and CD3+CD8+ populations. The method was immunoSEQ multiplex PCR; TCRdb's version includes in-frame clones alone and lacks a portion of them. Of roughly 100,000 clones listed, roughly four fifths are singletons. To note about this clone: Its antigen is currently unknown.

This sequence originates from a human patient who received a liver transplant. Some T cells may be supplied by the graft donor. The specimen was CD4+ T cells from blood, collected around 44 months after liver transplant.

CDR3 protein: CASSQEAKQGRELFF. In DNA, the CDR3 is TGTGCCAGCAGCCAAGAGGCTAAACAAGGCCGGGAGCTGTTTTTT. The J gene is TRBJ2-2, the V gene TRBV4-2; D gene unclear. The CDR3 spans 15 residues. The germline V gene encodes CDR1 LGHNA and CDR2 YNFKEQ. Trimming took 0 bases from V and 9 from J, leaving 14 bases between them.